This TCR beta chain was documented in a study of vaccination effects on CD4 cells after COVID-19. V lost 6 bases to trimming and J lost 4 bases; unmatched junction nucleotides: 6. The CDR3 runs 13 residues. Germline V gives CDR1 SQVTM, CDR2 ANQGSEA. Details on this clone: Its specificity is unknown.

Ahead of sequencing, the ViraFEST assay grew antigen-specific CD4+ T cells using viral peptide pools. An approximately ten-day culture period preceded the isolation of CD4+ T cells. People in the vaccine group had not been infected with SARS-CoV-2 before, and their nucleocapsid antibodies were negative. Here immunoSEQ multiplex PCR was the method, and the copy in TCRdb shows in-frame clones only, minus some. The profile shows 55,000 to 80,000 clones, over 65% of them singletons. The chain is built from TRBV29-1 and TRBJ2-5; 9 positions match TRBD2. This sequence was found in a human donor who received a COVID-19 vaccine. Sequenced here: CD4+ T cells from PBMCs cultured with HCoV-OC43 spike peptides, sampled before COVID-19 vaccination. Subset reported: HCoV-OC43 spike overlapping peptide pool stimulation. The CDR3 nucleotides are TGCAGCGTGACCTTAGCGGGGGCAGAGACCCAGTACTTC. Translated, it gives CSVTLAGAETQYF.